A selection of T cell receptor beta chains follows, all from one sample in a study of shared clonotypes between healthy human individuals. Libraries were prepared by immunoSEQ multiplex PCR; TCRdb keeps only in-frame clonotypes and omits some of them. Among hundreds of thousands of clones, 75% to 85% were seen once, and the ten largest hold over 10%. Sequenced sample: PBMCs. The origin of the receptors is a woman in her thirties or forties in good health. Some clones in this sample may be carry-over from other donors' samples. The CDR3 runs from the conserved cysteine through the conserved F or W. Fields, in order: J gene, D gene, V gene, clone size, CDR3 protein, CDR3 DNA. The D gene is left open where the match is weak. Size is omitted from some rows. Given values are once, few, many or a class for expanded clones.

TRBJ2-6 NA TRBV7-2 few CATHPVSGANVLTF TGTGCCACCCACCCCGTCTCTGGGGCCAACGTCCTGACTTTC
TRBJ2-3 TRBD2 TRBV2 NA CASSSWTSGSADTQYF TGTGCCAGCAGTTCTTGGACTAGCGGGAGTGCAGATACGCAGTATTTT
TRBJ2-7 TRBD1 TRBV19 NA CASSIYYRGEYEQYF TGTGCCAGTAGTATCTACTACAGGGGAGAGTACGAGCAGTACTTC
TRBJ2-7 NA TRBV25-1 NA CASSPRTGHLDYEQYF TGTGCCAGCAGTCCCAGAACGGGACACCTAGATTACGAGCAGTACTTC
TRBJ2-7 NA TRBV25-1 NA CASSEYMSASYEQYF TGTGCCAGCAGTGAATATATGAGCGCCTCCTACGAGCAGTACTTC
TRBJ2-1 TRBD2 TRBV7-3 NA CASSLEAGFDEQFF TGTGCCAGCAGCTTAGAAGCGGGATTCGATGAGCAGTTCTTC
TRBJ2-5 NA TRBV5-6 few CASSLRQGTETQYF TGTGCCAGCAGCTTGCGCCAGGGGACGGAGACCCAGTACTTC
TRBJ1-6 NA TRBV30 many CAWSGRTAYNSPLHF TGTGCCTGGAGTGGTCGGACAGCTTATAATTCACCCCTCCACTTT
TRBJ2-7 TRBD1 TRBV28 NA CASGQGAYEQYF TGTGCCAGCGGACAGGGGGCCTACGAGCAGTACTTC
TRBJ2-3 NA TRBV15 NA CATSRDPTDTQYF TGTGCCACCAGCAGAGATCCGACAGATACGCAGTATTTT
TRBJ2-1 TRBD1 TRBV19 NA CASSRLKGAVEQFF TGTGCCAGTAGTAGATTAAAGGGGGCGGTTGAGCAGTTCTTC
TRBJ2-7 NA TRBV10-1 NA CASSATGYEQYF TGCGCCAGCAGTGCGACAGGCTACGAGCAGTACTTC
TRBJ1-1 NA TRBV6-4 NA CASSEGVGAEAFF TGTGCCAGCAGTGAGGGAGTGGGGGCTGAAGCTTTCTTT
TRBJ1-6 TRBD1 TRBV4-2 NA CASSPTRTGRQPLHF TGTGCCAGCAGCCCAACCCGGACAGGGAGGCAACCCCTCCACTTT
TRBJ2-2 NA TRBV28 NA CASRRSGSNTGELFF TGTGCCAGCAGGCGGAGCGGGTCGAACACCGGGGAGCTGTTTTTT
TRBJ1-4 NA TRBV6-1 NA CASSEVGVGEKLFF TGTGCCAGCAGTGAAGTAGGGGTCGGGGAAAAACTGTTTTTT
TRBJ1-1 TRBD1 TRBV19 few CASSPRRGTGTMNTEAFF TGTGCCAGTAGTCCCAGGCGCGGGACAGGGACTATGAACACTGAAGCTTTCTTT
TRBJ2-4 NA TRBV30 NA CAWRNWRAKNIQYF TGTGCCTGGAGAAACTGGCGGGCGAAAAACATTCAGTACTTC
TRBJ2-5 NA TRBV18 few CASSPPGISETQYF TGTGCCAGCTCACCACCCGGCATTTCAGAGACCCAGTACTTC
TRBJ2-2 TRBD2 TRBV5-4 few CASSSGVAGVTGELFF TGTGCCAGCAGCTCCGGGGTAGCGGGAGTCACCGGGGAGCTGTTTTTT
TRBJ2-2 TRBD1 TRBV7-8 NA CASSPQWTGGFSGELFF TGTGCCAGCAGCCCGCAATGGACAGGGGGCTTTTCCGGGGAGCTGTTTTTT
TRBJ1-2 TRBD1 TRBV30 NA CAWFNPVRTGGDYGYTF TGTGCCTGGTTCAACCCTGTAAGGACAGGGGGGGACTATGGCTACACCTTC
TRBJ1-3 NA TRBV6-5 NA CASRDSGSGNTIYF TGTGCCAGCAGGGACTCAGGGTCAGGAAACACCATATATTTT
TRBJ2-3 NA TRBV12-5 NA CASGKTDRTDTQYF TGTGCTAGTGGTAAGACGGACCGCACAGATACGCAGTATTTT
TRBJ2-7 TRBD1 TRBV5-4 NA CASSPGTGSSGRYF TGTGCCAGCAGCCCCGGGACAGGGTCTTCCGGAAGGTACTTC
TRBJ2-1 TRBD2 TRBV5-1 NA CASSLASGRAYNEQFF TGCGCCAGCAGCTTGGCGAGCGGGAGAGCCTACAATGAGCAGTTCTTC
TRBJ2-3 TRBD2 TRBV5-1 NA CASSLGPSGTTDTQYF TGCGCCAGCAGCTTGGGGCCTAGCGGTACCACAGATACGCAGTATTTT
TRBJ2-5 NA TRBV5-1 NA CASSFAETQYF TGCGCCAGCAGCTTCGCCGAGACCCAGTACTTC
TRBJ1-1 NA TRBV18 few CASSPDSGEAFF TGTGCCAGCTCACCAGACAGCGGGGAAGCTTTCTTT
TRBJ2-2 NA TRBV5-8 NA CASSLAGGTNTGELFF TGTGCCAGCAGCTTGGCCGGCGGGACGAACACCGGGGAGCTGTTTTTT
TRBJ2-7 NA TRBV20-1 NA CSVGGWEQYF TGCAGTGTTGGGGGGTGGGAGCAGTACTTC
TRBJ1-2 NA TRBV5-1 NA CATKEGRLNYGYTF TGCGCTACCAAGGAGGGGCGACTAAACTATGGCTACACCTTC
TRBJ2-7 NA TRBV2 few CASSEQQGYEQYF TGTGCCAGCAGTGAACAACAAGGGTACGAGCAGTACTTC
TRBJ2-7 TRBD1 TRBV10-3 NA CAISEGDRRSYEQYF TGTGCCATCAGTGAAGGGGACAGGCGCTCCTACGAGCAGTACTTC
TRBJ1-5 TRBD1 TRBV2 NA CASSDWDRGSQPQHF TGTGCCAGCAGTGATTGGGACAGGGGGTCTCAGCCCCAGCATTTT
TRBJ1-4 NA TRBV28 NA CASRPGRRENEKLFF TGTGCCAGCAGACCAGGACGCAGGGAAAACGAAAAACTGTTTTTT
TRBJ2-1 NA TRBV18 many CASSPLPYEQFF TGTGCCAGCTCACCACTACCGTATGAGCAGTTCTTC
TRBJ2-7 TRBD1 TRBV27 few CASSLSWDRAYEQYF TGTGCCAGCAGTTTGAGTTGGGACAGGGCCTACGAGCAGTACTTC
TRBJ2-1 TRBD2 TRBV7-2 once CASSLSGASGINEQFF TGTGCCAGCAGCTTAAGCGGAGCTAGCGGGATCAATGAGCAGTTCTTC
TRBJ2-7 NA TRBV14 NA CASSPLNGGEQYF TGTGCCAGCAGCCCTCTAAACGGCGGGGAGCAGTACTTC
TRBJ1-3 NA TRBV5-6 NA CASSSRLRGLSGNTIYF TGTGCCAGCAGCTCAAGACTCAGAGGTCTCTCTGGAAACACCATATATTTT
TRBJ2-3 TRBD1 TRBV5-1 NA CASSLAGGANTDTQYF TGCGCCAGCAGCTTGGCAGGGGGCGCGAACACAGATACGCAGTATTTT
TRBJ1-5 NA TRBV28 once CASSGYNQPQHF TGTGCCAGCAGTGGGTATAACCAGCCCCAGCATTTT
TRBJ1-4 NA TRBV7-8 NA CASSLQNPTNEKLFF TGTGCCAGCAGCTTACAGAATCCAACTAATGAAAAACTGTTTTTT
TRBJ1-3 NA TRBV15 once CATSSAGRFSGNTIYF TGTGCCACCAGCAGTGCCGGGAGATTCTCTGGAAACACCATATATTTT
TRBJ2-1 TRBD2 TRBV27 once CASSFRGLAFDNEQFF TGTGCCAGCAGTTTTCGAGGACTAGCGTTCGACAATGAGCAGTTCTTC
TRBJ2-1 NA TRBV14 NA CASSQVSAYNEQFF TGTGCCAGCAGCCAAGTTAGTGCCTACAATGAGCAGTTCTTC
TRBJ2-1 NA TRBV9 NA CASSRLDRDVAFF TGTGCCAGCAGCCGCCTAGATCGGGATGTTGCGTTCTTC
TRBJ2-3 NA TRBV10-1 NA CASSAERISTDTQYF TGCGCCAGCAGTGCCGAGAGGATTAGCACAGATACGCAGTATTTT
TRBJ2-2 TRBD2 TRBV14 NA CASSQLTSGLTGELFF TGTGCCAGCAGCCAATTGACTAGCGGGCTCACCGGGGAGCTGTTTTTT
TRBJ2-3 TRBD2 TRBV9 NA CASSSGLAGFSTDTQYF TGTGCCAGCAGCTCGGGACTAGCGGGGTTTAGCACAGATACGCAGTATTTT
TRBJ2-7 NA TRBV5-4 NA CASSRGQQSSYEQYF TGTGCCAGCAGCCGGGGACAACAAAGCTCCTACGAGCAGTACTTC
TRBJ2-3 NA TRBV28 NA CASSLGGQDTQYF TGTGCCAGCAGTTTAGGGGGGCAGGATACGCAGTATTTT
TRBJ2-3 NA TRBV4-1 NA CASSQVLRVEATDTQYF TGCGCCAGCAGCCAAGTCCTCAGGGTAGAGGCCACAGATACGCAGTATTTT
TRBJ2-7 NA TRBV7-2 NA CASSPTGLSYEQYF TGTGCCAGCAGCCCAACGGGACTTTCCTACGAGCAGTACTTC
TRBJ2-2 TRBD2 TRBV10-1 few CASQAGGYTGELFF TGCGCCAGCCAAGCGGGAGGGTACACCGGGGAGCTGTTTTTT
TRBJ2-7 TRBD1 TRBV15 NA CATSRPGQGKYEQYF TGTGCCACCAGCAGACCGGGACAGGGGAAGTACGAGCAGTACTTC
TRBJ2-1 TRBD2 TRBV12-5 NA CASGRGLAGEGSYNEQFF TGTGCTAGTGGCCGCGGACTAGCGGGAGAAGGCTCCTACAATGAGCAGTTCTTC
TRBJ2-1 NA TRBV2 NA CASGPGRSHNEQFF TGTGCCAGCGGTCCAGGAAGATCCCACAATGAGCAGTTCTTC
TRBJ2-7 TRBD1 TRBV6-5 NA CASSYYWDRTNYEQYF TGTGCCAGCAGTTATTACTGGGACAGGACGAACTACGAGCAGTACTTC